This passage covers 16 T cell receptor beta chains from one sample sequenced in a study of radiation and T cells in renal cell carcinoma. Sequencing was performed with immunoSEQ multiplex PCR; in TCRdb, only in-frame clones are kept and a portion is missing. The table shows around 180,000 clones, with 88% occurring only once. Sample time point: blood 4 weeks post-SBRT, at nephrectomy. Treatment: 15 Gy SBRT to primary tumor, nephrectomy 4 weeks later. Source: blood, taken from a patient whose treatment included radiotherapy and nephrectomy. The receptors derive from a woman between 50 and 59 years old with renal cell carcinoma.

A note on this clone: One junction end disagrees with the germline gene, perhaps due to a read error. This sequence joins TRBV11-3 and TRBJ1-2; D remains unclear. The CDR3 length is 11 residues. Germline V gene lookup returns CDR1 SGHNT and CDR2 YENEEA. The CDR3 loop is CAGRGDYGYTF. CDR3 nucleotides: TGCGCGGGAAGAGGAGACTATGGCTACACCTTC.

V gene TRBV7-2 combines with J gene TRBJ2-7, with 9 positions matching TRBD1. CDR1 is SGHTA and CDR2 is FQGNSA in the germline V gene. The CDR3 is 16 amino acids. Germline trimming cut 6 bases from V and 2 bases from J; bases unmatched to any gene: 11. CDR3 sequence reads: CASRGQGKTRTYEQYF. The CDR3 coding sequence is TGTGCCAGCAGAGGACAGGGGAAAACGAGGACCTACGAGCAGTACTTC.

V gene TRBV19 combines with J gene TRBJ2-5; 10 bases are shared with TRBD1. CDR3 length: 16 residues. Germline V lookup: CDR1 LNHDA, CDR2 SQIVND (reference sequence). Trimming removed 2 bases from V and 2 bases from J; junction bases left unmatched: 5. The CDR3, as DNA: TGTGCCAGTAGTATAACGACAGGGGGCTTACAAGAGACCCAGTACTTC. Translated: CASSITTGGLQETQYF.

This chain uses TRBV6-5 with TRBJ1-4; D remains unclear. The CDR3 sequence is 14 residues long. V was clipped by 6 bases and J by 12 bases, with 20 bases between them. The germline CDR1 and CDR2 sequences are MNHEY and SVGAGI. The CDR3 coding sequence is TGTGCCAGCAGGGACGGATCGTTGAAAGTTCAACTGTTTTTT. Protein sequence: CASRDGSLKVQLFF.

The rearrangement links TRBV6-1 to TRBJ2-2; 8 bases are a match to TRBD2. Germline CDR1 reads MNHNS; CDR2 reads SASEGT. CDR3 size: 15 residues. Trimming at V came to 7 bases and at J to 8 bases, leaving 12 bases not matched to a gene. CDR3 coding DNA: TGTGCCAGCACCGCTAACCCGGGGGGGCCAGGGGAGCTGTTTTTT. Protein: CASTANPGGPGELFF.

The chain recombines TRBV5-5 with TRBJ1-1, with D maybe TRBD1 (6 bases). The V and J ends lost 1 base and 5 bases respectively, with 12 bases between them. Germline loops: CDR1 SGHKS, CDR2 YYEKEE (reference sequence). CDR3 length: 14 residues. CDR3 amino acids: CASSLRGAKTEAFF. Here the CDR3 DNA reads TGTGCCAGCAGCTTGAGGGGGGCGAAAACTGAAGCTTTCTTT. The whole variable domain, filled in from reference TRBV5-5 and TRBJ1-1, reads DAGVTQSPTHLIKTRGQQVTLRCSPISGHKSVSWYQQVLGQGPQFIFQYYEKEERGRGNFPDRFSARQFPNYSSELNVNALLLGDSALYLCASSLRGAKTEAFFGQGTRLTVV.

V gene TRBV6-1 combines with J gene TRBJ2-7; D not resolved. Germline CDR1 MNHNS, CDR2 SASEGT. CDR3 length: 16 amino acids. The V and J ends lost 0 bases and 0 bases respectively, with 12 bases between them. The CDR3 here is CASSEARATSSYEQYF. The CDR3 coding sequence is TGTGCCAGCAGTGAAGCGCGCGCCACGAGCTCCTACGAGCAGTACTTC.

The chain recombines TRBV7-9 with TRBJ1-1; D gene unclear. The V gene's germline CDR1 is SEHNR and CDR2 FQNEAQ (reference sequence). CDR3 length: 12 amino acids. V gave up 2 bases and J gave up 7 bases, with 8 bases separating them. CDR3 residues: CASSLTGIEAFF. The CDR3 DNA is TGTGCCAGCAGCTTAACTGGTATTGAAGCTTTCTTT.

The gene calls are TRBV7-8 and TRBJ1-1; D not certain. Trimming stripped 3 bases from V and 0 bases from J, with 8 bases between. There are 14 residues in the CDR3. CDR1 is SGHVS, CDR2 FQNEAQ, per germline. CDR3 residues: CASSFTGVNTEAFF. The CDR3 DNA reads as TGTGCCAGCAGCTTCACGGGAGTGAACACTGAAGCTTTCTTT.

This sequence joins TRBV7-2 and TRBJ2-1; 8 bases are shared with TRBD1. V lost 4 bases and J lost 5; bases outside the gene matches: 10. The CDR3 contains 16 residues. CDR1 and CDR2 (germline): SGHTA, FQGNSA. The CDR3 reads CASSYGQGGRNNEQFF. Here the CDR3 DNA reads TGTGCCAGCAGCTACGGACAGGGTGGGAGGAACAATGAGCAGTTCTTC.

The CDR3 DNA follows: TGTGCCAGTAGTATAAGTTTCACTCAGCCCCAGCATTTT. The encoded protein is CASSISFTQPQHF. V and J are TRBV19 and TRBJ1-5, with D unresolved. The CDR3 is 13 residues long. Trimming shortened V by 2 bases and J by 6 bases, and 8 bases separated the two germline ends. CDR1 LNHDA and CDR2 SQIVND come from the germline V gene (reference sequence).

V and J are TRBV19 and TRBJ2-7; 7 positions match TRBD1. There are 13 residues in the CDR3. Germline-derived CDR1 and CDR2 are LNHDA and SQIVND (reference sequence). Trimming removed 5 bases from V and 6 bases from J; junction bases left unmatched: 7. The CDR3 DNA is TGTGCCAGTAGTCAGACCCGGGACAGCGAGCAGTACTTC. This encodes CASSQTRDSEQYF.

DNA for the CDR3: TGTGCCATACCCCCCGCGTCTAACTATGGCTACACCTTC. The encoded protein is CAIPPASNYGYTF. J is TRBJ1-2 and V is TRBV6-1; D uncertain. The CDR3 totals 13 residues. Germline V lookup: CDR1 MNHNS, CDR2 SASEGT. Deletions cut 10 bases from V and 0 bases from J, with 12 bases between.

V is TRBV2 and J is TRBJ2-2; D gene ambiguous. Trimming removed 7 bases from V and 5 bases from J, with 11 bases in between. CDR3 length equals 13 residues. Germline-derived CDR1 and CDR2 are SNHLY and FYNNEI. CDR3 nucleotide sequence: TGTGCCAGCACTCAGGAGCTGACCGGGGAGCTGTTTTTT. Translation: CASTQELTGELFF.

J is TRBJ2-7 and V is TRBV10-2, with D perhaps matching TRBD1 (5 bases). This CDR3 region has 13 residues. From germline, CDR1 is WSHSY and CDR2 SAAADI. The V end was cut by 3 bases, the J end by 7 bases, with 13 bases between. CDR3: CASSDPGPREQYF. As DNA, the CDR3 is TGCGCCAGCAGTGACCCAGGGCCGAGGGAGCAGTACTTC.

The chain couples TRBV4-2 to TRBJ2-7; the D gene is possibly TRBD2 (6 bases). There are 15 residues in the CDR3. With 5 bases removed from V and 7 bases from J, the gap between germline ends came to 21 bases. Germline V lookup: CDR1 LGHNA, CDR2 YNFKEQ. This chain's CDR3 is CASSGGTEPSMEQYF. The CDR3 DNA is TGTGCCAGCAGCGGCGGGACGGAACCCAGTATGGAGCAGTACTTC.